One sample yielded the 9 T cell receptor beta chains listed below, sequenced in a study of OX40 agonist ivuxolimab in advanced cancers. The library was prepared using the immunoSEQ multiplex PCR assay. This is the immuneACCESS table as TCRdb keeps it, with only in-frame sequences that have V and J called. A part of the clones is gone; compared with another copy, unresolved V genes explain less than half, and the rest is unexplained. This sample is represented by about 79,000 clones; around 93% of them were singletons. The ten largest clonotypes hold 9.5% to 12% of the sample. The starting material was CD4+ or CD8+ T cells sorted from blood, obtained in a trial of the OX40 agonist ivuxolimab. The source is an adult with an advanced solid tumor such as melanoma, head and neck, liver or kidney cancer.

This chain connects TRBV5-5 to TRBJ1-3, with D unclear. CDR3 length equals 14 residues. V gave up 5 bases and J gave up 6 bases, with 15 bases separating them. Germline V gives CDR1 SGHKS, CDR2 YYEKEE (reference sequence). CDR3 coding DNA: TGTGCCAGCAGTCCGCTAGACGTAACAAACACCATATATTTT. Its translation: CASSPLDVTNTIYF.

This chain uses TRBV11-3 with TRBJ2-2, with 9 bases lining up with TRBD1. The CDR3 covers 15 residues. V shed 6 bases, J shed 4 bases, and the junction held 6 bases outside the gene matches. CDR1 is SGHNT, CDR2 YENEEA, per germline. The CDR3 DNA follows: TGTGCCAGCAGTCCGGACAGGGGATCCACCGGGGAGCTGTTTTTT. It translates to CASSPDRGSTGELFF.

The chain employs TRBV10-3 and TRBJ2-3; 7 bases align to TRBD1. Germline CDR1 and CDR2: ENHRY and SYGVKD. This CDR3 spans 19 amino acids. Trimming removed 0 bases from V and 1 base from J; junction bases left unmatched: 13. For the CDR3, the DNA is TGTGCCATCAGTGAGTCTTGGGTCCCAAGGACAGGACGCACAGATACGCAGTATTTT. It translates to CAISESWVPRTGRTDTQYF.

V gene TRBV19 combines with J gene TRBJ2-7; 9 nucleotides match TRBD2. This CDR3 region has 15 residues. The ends lost 4 bases at V and 4 bases at J; junction bases unmatched: 8. The germline V gene has CDR1 LNHDA and CDR2 SQIVND (reference sequence). CDR3 in amino acids: CASSSGGAVSYEQYF. The CDR3 region has the DNA TGTGCCAGTAGTAGCGGGGGGGCCGTCTCTTACGAGCAGTACTTC.

This clone appeared once. The chain carries TRBV7-9 and TRBJ2-3; 10 positions agree with TRBD2. The CDR3 runs 18 residues. Germline V gives CDR1 SEHNR, CDR2 FQNEAQ (reference sequence). With 2 bases clipped from V and 2 bases from J, the junction kept 10 bases outside the gene matches. CDR3 nucleotide sequence: TGTGCCAGCAGCTTACCCCCCCTACTAGCGGGGCCCACAGATACGCAGTATTTT. Translating it yields CASSLPPLLAGPTDTQYF.

This chain joins TRBV6-5 and TRBJ1-5; 8 bases match TRBD1. CDR1 and CDR2 from the germline V gene are MNHEY and SVGAGI. The CDR3 sequence is 15 residues long. V was pared by 6 bases and J by 1 base, with 5 bases of the junction left unmatched. The CDR3 bases are TGTGCCAGCAGCGCGACAGGGGAAAGCAATCAGCCCCAGCATTTT. It specifies CASSATGESNQPQHF.

As concerns this clone: One junction end does not reproduce the germline sequence, and a read error may be involved. Written as DNA, the CDR3 is TGTGCCAGCAGTCAAGTCCTCGGAGAAGGCGGGGAGCAGTTCTTC. Translated: CASSQVLGEGGEQFF. This sequence joins TRBV4-2 and TRBJ2-1, with D perhaps matching TRBD2 (5 bases). Germline loops: CDR1 LGHNA, CDR2 YNFKEQ. The length of the CDR3 is 15 residues.

This chain connects TRBV5-1 to TRBJ2-1, with TRBD2 matching 14 bases. CDR3 length: 15 amino acids. Germline loops: CDR1 SGHRS, CDR2 YFSETQ. Trimming cost V 3 bases and J 4 bases; bases outside gene matches: 0. This CDR3 is CASSWTSGRYNEQFF. The CDR3 DNA follows: TGCGCCAGCAGCTGGACTAGCGGGAGGTACAATGAGCAGTTCTTC.

The chain employs TRBV7-3 and TRBJ2-4, with D possibly being TRBD2 (6 bases). Germline V gene sequence: CDR1 SGHTA, CDR2 FQGTGA. Deletions cut 5 bases from V and 2 bases from J, with 19 bases between. This CDR3 contains 17 residues. The CDR3 is CASSPTTGGWTKNIQYF. For the CDR3, the DNA is TGTGCCAGCAGCCCAACTACCGGGGGTTGGACCAAAAACATTCAGTACTTC.